A selection of T cell receptor beta chains follows, all from one sample in a study of OX40 agonist ivuxolimab in advanced cancers. Only in-frame clones appear in the TCRdb table, and some are missing; sequencing was by immunoSEQ multiplex PCR. The sample includes more than 25,000 clones, 86% of them seen just once. The source was CD4+ or CD8+ T cells sorted from blood, collected in a trial of the OX40 agonist ivuxolimab. The source is an adult with an advanced solid tumor such as melanoma, head and neck, liver or kidney cancer. The CDR3 runs from the conserved cysteine through the conserved F or W. D genes are given only for firm matches. Expanded clones get a size class; other rows say once, few or many, or leave the size out.

V: TRBV29-1; J: TRBJ2-7; D: TRBD1; size: .; DNA: TGCAGCGGTGGACAGGGGGCAGAGCAGTACTTC; CDR3: CSGGQGAEQYF
V: TRBV4-1; J: TRBJ2-5; D: TRBD1; size: .; DNA: TGCGCCAGCAGCCAGTCAGGGGGCGTGGGGCAAGAGACCCAGTACTTC; CDR3: CASSQSGGVGQETQYF
V: TRBV30; J: TRBJ2-1; D: .; size: .; DNA: TGTGCCTGGAGCCCGGGCTTTCAGGGTGAGCAGTTCTTC; CDR3: CAWSPGFQGEQFF
V: TRBV6-6; J: TRBJ2-7; D: TRBD1; size: .; DNA: TGTGCCAGCAGTTACCGCACCTTCAGGGGGGAGCAGTACTTC; CDR3: CASSYRTFRGEQYF
V: TRBV7-9; J: TRBJ1-1; D: TRBD1; size: .; DNA: TGTGCCAGCAGCTACAGACAGGGGAAGGGCACTGAAGCTTTCTTT; CDR3: CASSYRQGKGTEAFF
V: TRBV6-5; J: TRBJ1-1; D: .; size: few; DNA: TGTGCCAGCAGCGCAGGGGCAAACACTGAAGCTTTCTTT; CDR3: CASSAGANTEAFF
V: TRBV6-1; J: TRBJ1-5; D: .; size: .; DNA: TGTGCCAGCAGTGAAGTGAGGGTGAGCAATCAGCCCCAGCATTTT; CDR3: CASSEVRVSNQPQHF
V: TRBV28; J: TRBJ2-7; D: .; size: .; DNA: TGTGCCAGCAGTTTTATACCCCAGGATCCCTCCTACGAGCAGTACTTC; CDR3: CASSFIPQDPSYEQYF
V: TRBV5-1; J: TRBJ2-7; D: TRBD2; size: .; DNA: TGCGCCAGCAGCCTTCGGGAGGGCCTCGAGCAGTACTTC; CDR3: CASSLREGLEQYF
V: TRBV11-2; J: TRBJ1-1; D: TRBD1; size: .; DNA: TGTGCCAGCCGTTGGACAGGGAACACTGAAGCTTTCTTT; CDR3: CASRWTGNTEAFF
V: TRBV19; J: TRBJ2-1; D: TRBD2; size: .; DNA: TGTGCCAGTAGTATAGGAGCGGGAGGAGTGTATGAGCAGTTCTTC; CDR3: CASSIGAGGVYEQFF
V: TRBV10-3; J: TRBJ2-1; D: TRBD2; size: .; DNA: TGTGCCATCAGTGAGAGCGGGAGGCCTTACAATGAGCAGTTCTTC; CDR3: CAISESGRPYNEQFF
V: TRBV5-6; J: TRBJ2-5; D: TRBD1; size: .; DNA: TGTGCCAGCAGCATCGGGACAGGGGTCGTGGAGACCCAGTACTTC; CDR3: CASSIGTGVVETQYF
V: TRBV10-3; J: TRBJ1-3; D: .; size: .; DNA: TGTGCCATCAGTGAGTACTGGACATCTCCCTCTGGAAACACCATATATTTT; CDR3: CAISEYWTSPSGNTIYF
V: TRBV28; J: TRBJ2-7; D: .; size: .; DNA: TGTGCCAGCAGTTTATCCCTGGGGGACTCCTACGAGCAGTACTTC; CDR3: CASSLSLGDSYEQYF
V: TRBV7-9; J: TRBJ2-2; D: .; size: .; DNA: TGTGCCAGCAGCTTATGGGGGCGGGACTCCACCGGGGAGCTGTTTTTT; CDR3: CASSLWGRDSTGELFF
V: TRBV7-6; J: TRBJ2-5; D: TRBD1; size: .; DNA: TGTGCCAGCAGTCGACAGGGCGGCGAGACCCAGTACTTC; CDR3: CASSRQGGETQYF
V: TRBV9; J: TRBJ2-5; D: TRBD2; size: .; DNA: TGTGCCAGCAGCGCCTCTGGGAGCGGGAGTTTCGAGACCCAGTACTTC; CDR3: CASSASGSGSFETQYF
V: TRBV4-2; J: TRBJ2-3; D: .; size: once; DNA: TGTGCCAGCAGCCTTACTAGGACAGATACGCAGTATTTT; CDR3: CASSLTRTDTQYF
V: TRBV2; J: TRBJ2-7; D: .; size: .; DNA: TGTGCCAGCATGGCCAGCTCCTACGAGCAGTACTTC; CDR3: CASMASSYEQYF
V: TRBV2; J: TRBJ2-1; D: TRBD2; size: .; DNA: TGTGCCAGCAGGGTTCTACTAGCGGGAGGATGGGGTGAGCAGTTCTTC; CDR3: CASRVLLAGGWGEQFF
V: TRBV6-4; J: TRBJ2-3; D: .; size: .; DNA: TGTGCCAGCAGTGACTCTGGGGGCGGCACAGATACGCAGTATTTT; CDR3: CASSDSGGGTDTQYF
V: TRBV10-3; J: TRBJ2-3; D: TRBD2; size: .; DNA: TGTGCCATCAGTGAACTAGCGGGCACAGATACGCAGTATTTT; CDR3: CAISELAGTDTQYF
V: TRBV28; J: TRBJ2-7; D: .; size: .; DNA: TGTGCCAGCAGTTTGTTTGAGGAGGGGCCTCTCGACTCTCGAGAGCAGTACTTC; CDR3: CASSLFEEGPLDSREQYF
V: TRBV15; J: TRBJ1-1; D: .; size: .; DNA: TGTGCCACCAGCAGAGATCGCGACGGTGAAGCTTTCTTT; CDR3: CATSRDRDGEAFF
V: TRBV6-5; J: TRBJ1-5; D: TRBD1; size: .; DNA: TGTGCCAGCAGCCCCAACACAGGGGGAAATCAGCCCCAGCATTTT; CDR3: CASSPNTGGNQPQHF
V: TRBV9; J: TRBJ2-1; D: .; size: .; DNA: TGTGCCAGCAGCGTAGGCAACCGTAGGGGTGAGCAGTTCTTC; CDR3: CASSVGNRRGEQFF
V: TRBV19; J: TRBJ1-2; D: .; size: .; DNA: TGTGCCAGTAGTATAGGTTCGGCTGGCTACACCTTC; CDR3: CASSIGSAGYTF
V: TRBV6-5; J: TRBJ2-7; D: TRBD2; size: .; DNA: TGTGCCAGCAGTTACTCGAGACAGAGCGGGAGCGACGAGCAGTACTTC; CDR3: CASSYSRQSGSDEQYF
V: TRBV5-4; J: TRBJ2-5; D: TRBD2; size: .; DNA: TGTGCCAGCAGCTTAGTGGGGGCTAGCGGGAATGGAGAGACCCAGTACTTC; CDR3: CASSLVGASGNGETQYF
V: TRBV6-1; J: TRBJ1-1; D: .; size: few; DNA: TGTGCCAGCAGTGAATTGGCCGGTAGAGGGACTGAAGCTTTCTTT; CDR3: CASSELAGRGTEAFF
V: TRBV27; J: TRBJ2-5; D: TRBD2; size: .; DNA: TGTGCCAGCAGTTCGACTAGCGGGAAGGGTGAGACCCAGTACTTC; CDR3: CASSSTSGKGETQYF
V: TRBV6-4; J: TRBJ2-1; D: TRBD2; size: .; DNA: TGTGCCAGCAGTGAGACTAGCGGATCCTACAATGAGCAGTTCTTC; CDR3: CASSETSGSYNEQFF
V: TRBV2; J: TRBJ1-4; D: .; size: .; DNA: TGTGCCAGCAGGGGAACAGGGCCGACTGAAAAACTGTTTTTT; CDR3: CASRGTGPTEKLFF
V: TRBV7-9; J: TRBJ2-7; D: .; size: few; DNA: TGTGCCAGCAGCCCTGGGCCGTACGAGCAGTACTTC; CDR3: CASSPGPYEQYF
V: TRBV19; J: TRBJ2-1; D: TRBD2; size: .; DNA: TGTGCCAGTACCAGAAGCGGGAGTAGTTCCTACAATGAGCAGTTCTTC; CDR3: CASTRSGSSSYNEQFF
V: TRBV7-6; J: TRBJ2-5; D: TRBD1; size: .; DNA: TGTGCCAGCAGCCCGACAGGGGGTAGAGAGACCCAGTACTTC; CDR3: CASSPTGGRETQYF
V: TRBV5-8; J: TRBJ2-7; D: TRBD1; size: .; DNA: TGTGCCAGCAGCAAGGGACAGGCCAGCTCCTACGAGCAGTACTTC; CDR3: CASSKGQASSYEQYF
V: TRBV5-6; J: TRBJ1-2; D: TRBD1; size: .; DNA: TGTGCCAGCAGCACCGATACAGGGGGACTCACCTTC; CDR3: CASSTDTGGLTF
V: TRBV6-6; J: TRBJ2-7; D: TRBD1; size: .; DNA: TGTGCCAGCAGAATCCACCGGGACAGGGTATCCATCGAGCAGTACTTC; CDR3: CASRIHRDRVSIEQYF
V: TRBV7-9; J: TRBJ2-1; D: .; size: few; DNA: TGTGCCAGCAGGACAGGTACACACAATGAGCAGTTCTTC; CDR3: CASRTGTHNEQFF
V: TRBV4-1; J: TRBJ2-7; D: .; size: .; DNA: TGCGCCAGCAGCCAAGATACCCAGTCCTACGAGCAGTACTTC; CDR3: CASSQDTQSYEQYF
V: TRBV11-3; J: TRBJ2-7; D: .; size: once; DNA: TGTGCCAGCAGCCTTACAGGCGGTCCTTCCTACGAGCAGTACTTC; CDR3: CASSLTGGPSYEQYF
V: TRBV6-6; J: TRBJ2-7; D: .; size: once; DNA: TGTGCCAGCAGTTACCTACAGGAGGCAGATAACGACGAGCAGTACTTC; CDR3: CASSYLQEADNDEQYF
V: TRBV7-2; J: TRBJ2-2; D: .; size: .; DNA: TGTGCCAGCAGCTTTAATAGCGGACACCGGGGAGAGCTGTTTTTT; CDR3: CASSFNSGHRGELFF
V: TRBV14; J: TRBJ2-7; D: .; size: .; DNA: TGTGCCAGCAGCCATGGATACGAGCAGTACTTC; CDR3: CASSHGYEQYF
V: TRBV5-1; J: TRBJ1-2; D: TRBD1; size: .; DNA: TGCGCCAGCAGCTCTGGACAGGGAAGGAGAGGCTACACCTTC; CDR3: CASSSGQGRRGYTF
V: TRBV5-1; J: TRBJ2-1; D: TRBD2; size: once; DNA: TGCGCCAGCAGCTTACGGGAGGGCCCCTACAATGAGCAGTTCTTC; CDR3: CASSLREGPYNEQFF
V: TRBV11-1; J: TRBJ2-7; D: .; size: .; DNA: TGTGCCAGCAGCTTAGGGGCGGGTAACTACGAGCAGTACTTC; CDR3: CASSLGAGNYEQYF
V: TRBV7-9; J: TRBJ1-2; D: .; size: .; DNA: TGTGCCAGCAGCTTAACCTCAGGGCGAGCATTCTACACCTTC; CDR3: CASSLTSGRAFYTF
V: TRBV30; J: TRBJ2-2; D: .; size: .; DNA: TGTGCCTGGAGTGTTTTGAACACCGGGGAGCTGTTTTTT; CDR3: CAWSVLNTGELFF
V: TRBV30; J: TRBJ2-3; D: .; size: .; DNA: TGTGCCTGGACCTTATCAGGGGTGTGGACAGATACGCAGTATTTT; CDR3: CAWTLSGVWTDTQYF
V: TRBV2; J: TRBJ1-4; D: .; size: once; DNA: TGTGCCAGCAGTGGGGGGACTGGAGATGAAAAACTGTTTTTT; CDR3: CASSGGTGDEKLFF
V: TRBV28; J: TRBJ1-4; D: .; size: .; DNA: TGTGCCAGCACGCCTGTGGGGAATGGTGAAAAACTGTTTTTT; CDR3: CASTPVGNGEKLFF
V: TRBV5-1; J: TRBJ2-1; D: TRBD2; size: once; DNA: TGCGCCAGCAGCTTTGGTGCGGGAGGGAACAATGAGCAGTTCTTC; CDR3: CASSFGAGGNNEQFF